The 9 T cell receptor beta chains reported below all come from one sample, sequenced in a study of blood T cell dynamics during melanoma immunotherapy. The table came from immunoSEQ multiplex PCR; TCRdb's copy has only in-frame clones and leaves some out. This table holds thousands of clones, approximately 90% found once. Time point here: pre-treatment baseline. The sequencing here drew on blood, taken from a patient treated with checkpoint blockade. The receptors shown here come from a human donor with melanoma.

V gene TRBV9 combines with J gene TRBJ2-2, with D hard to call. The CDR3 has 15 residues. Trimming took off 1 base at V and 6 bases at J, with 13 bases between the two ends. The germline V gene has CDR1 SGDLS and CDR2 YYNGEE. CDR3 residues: CASSVFPTNAGELFF. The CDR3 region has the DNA TGTGCCAGCAGCGTATTCCCGACCAACGCCGGGGAGCTGTTTTTT.

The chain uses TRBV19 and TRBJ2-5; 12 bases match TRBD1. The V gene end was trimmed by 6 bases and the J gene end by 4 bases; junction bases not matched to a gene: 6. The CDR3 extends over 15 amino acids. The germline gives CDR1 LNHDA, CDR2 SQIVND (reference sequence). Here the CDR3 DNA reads TGTGCCAGTAGCTCGGGACAGGGGGCTTCAGAGACCCAGTACTTC. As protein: CASSSGQGASETQYF. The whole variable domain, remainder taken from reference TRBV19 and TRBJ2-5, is DGGITQSPKYLFRKEGQNVTLSCEQNLNHDAMYWYRQDPGQGLRLIYYSQIVNDFQKGDIAEGYSVSREKKESFPLTVTSAQKNPTAFYLCASSSGQGASETQYFGPGTRLLVL.

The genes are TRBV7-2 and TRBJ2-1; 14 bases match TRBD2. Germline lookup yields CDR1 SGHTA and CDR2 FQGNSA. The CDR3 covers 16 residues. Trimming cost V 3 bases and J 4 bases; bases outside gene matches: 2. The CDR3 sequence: CASSLGLAGVYNEQFF. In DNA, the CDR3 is TGTGCCAGCAGCTTGGGACTAGCGGGAGTTTACAATGAGCAGTTCTTC.

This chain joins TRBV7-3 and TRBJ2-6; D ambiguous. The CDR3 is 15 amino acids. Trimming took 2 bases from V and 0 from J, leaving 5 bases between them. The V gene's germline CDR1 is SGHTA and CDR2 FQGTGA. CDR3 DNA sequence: TGTGCCAGCAGCTTAGTGGCCTCTGGGGCCAACGTCCTGACTTTC. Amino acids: CASSLVASGANVLTF.

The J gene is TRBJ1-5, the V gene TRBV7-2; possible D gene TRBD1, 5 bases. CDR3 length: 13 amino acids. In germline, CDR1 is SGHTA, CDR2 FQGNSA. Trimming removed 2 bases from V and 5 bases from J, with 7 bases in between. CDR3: CASSLRGDQPQHF. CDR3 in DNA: TGTGCCAGCAGCTTAAGGGGAGATCAGCCCCAGCATTTT.

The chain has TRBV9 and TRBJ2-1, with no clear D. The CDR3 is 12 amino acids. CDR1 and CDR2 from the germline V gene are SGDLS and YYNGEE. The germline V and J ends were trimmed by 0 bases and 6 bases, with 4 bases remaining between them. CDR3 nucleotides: TGTGCCAGCAGCGTAGCAGCCAATGAGCAGTTCTTC. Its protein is CASSVAANEQFF.

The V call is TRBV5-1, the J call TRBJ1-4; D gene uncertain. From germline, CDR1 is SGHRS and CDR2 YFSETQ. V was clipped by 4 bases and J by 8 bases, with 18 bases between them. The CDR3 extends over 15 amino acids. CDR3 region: CASSPGGRREEKLFF. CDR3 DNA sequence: TGCGCCAGCAGCCCCGGTGGCAGGAGGGAGGAAAAACTGTTTTTT.

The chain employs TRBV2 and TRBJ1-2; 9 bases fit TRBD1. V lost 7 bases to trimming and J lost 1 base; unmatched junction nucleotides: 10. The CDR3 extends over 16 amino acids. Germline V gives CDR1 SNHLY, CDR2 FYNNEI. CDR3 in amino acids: CASTPGQGMGNYGYTF. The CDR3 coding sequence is TGTGCCAGCACCCCGGGACAGGGAATGGGTAACTATGGCTACACCTTC.

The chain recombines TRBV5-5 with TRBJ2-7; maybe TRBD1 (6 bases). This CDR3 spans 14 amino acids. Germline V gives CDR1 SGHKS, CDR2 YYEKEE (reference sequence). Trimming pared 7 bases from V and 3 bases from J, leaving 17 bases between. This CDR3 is CASDNYRDFYEQYF. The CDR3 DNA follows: TGTGCCAGCGACAATTACAGGGATTTCTACGAGCAGTACTTC.